This TCR beta chain originates from a study of T cell repertoires in cytomegalovirus infection. Study-level background: The public TCR beta signatures pointed to both CMV infection and matching HLA type. Study-wide results and limits: Cumulative frequency of public TCR beta families picked out carriers of CMV plus the relevant HLA.

Trimming took off 3 bases at V and 2 bases at J, with 15 bases between the two ends. CDR1 and CDR2 (germline): SGHTA, FQGNSA. The CDR3 is 16 amino acids. Details on this clonotype: Its antigen remains unidentified. Just one base apart from a much larger clone, this may be a read error.

TCRdb reanalysed the reads using MiXCR and keeps one entry per CDR3 protein. This sample has about 360,000 distinct CDR3 sequences; 15% to 20% occur once, and the top ten carry 7.5% to 9%. This TCR was sampled from a human donor in good health (CMV status not recorded). Some clones in this sample may be carry-over from other donors' samples. The chain employs TRBV7-2 and TRBJ2-3; D not resolved. Sequenced sample: PBMCs. The CDR3: CTSSLVAGRHTDTQYF. The CDR3 nucleotides read TGTACCAGCAGCTTGGTTGCCGGGCGGCACACAGATACGCAGTATTTT.